This T cell receptor (beta chain) was profiled in a study of blood T cells in healthy people across ages. Study-level findings and limits: Estimates of total diversity, which came from one million sequenced T cells, were considered to be underestimates. It was not known whether donors were CMV positive (a possible confounder of expanded clonotype changes).

The V gene's germline CDR1 is DFQATT and CDR2 SNEGSKA (reference sequence). The CDR3 runs to 11 residues. Then a second PCR, running about 6 to 12 cycles, was carried out with a sample-barcoded 5' primer and a J-beta primer mix. A single record per CDR3 protein comes from TCRdb applying MiXCR to the 5' RACE reads. The data hold a few hundred thousand distinct CDR3 sequences, with around 27% observed a single time. The amount of total RNA extracted per sample was at least 6 micrograms. On this clonotype itself: Its antigen is not known.

These data also featured in a second study, about T cells of mothers and their children. In that study: The extracted RNA was employed in its entirety for cDNA synthesis, at roughly 1.4 ug per 15 ul.

The sequence was obtained from a boy younger than 10 in good health. Material: blood. V usage is TRBV20-1 and J usage is TRBJ2-1; the D is unclear. The J call may be incorrect, as the DNA end agrees better with TRBJ2-5. This CDR3 reads CSAISGETQYF. The DNA of the CDR3 is TGCAGTGCCATATCAGGAGAGACCCAGTACTTC.